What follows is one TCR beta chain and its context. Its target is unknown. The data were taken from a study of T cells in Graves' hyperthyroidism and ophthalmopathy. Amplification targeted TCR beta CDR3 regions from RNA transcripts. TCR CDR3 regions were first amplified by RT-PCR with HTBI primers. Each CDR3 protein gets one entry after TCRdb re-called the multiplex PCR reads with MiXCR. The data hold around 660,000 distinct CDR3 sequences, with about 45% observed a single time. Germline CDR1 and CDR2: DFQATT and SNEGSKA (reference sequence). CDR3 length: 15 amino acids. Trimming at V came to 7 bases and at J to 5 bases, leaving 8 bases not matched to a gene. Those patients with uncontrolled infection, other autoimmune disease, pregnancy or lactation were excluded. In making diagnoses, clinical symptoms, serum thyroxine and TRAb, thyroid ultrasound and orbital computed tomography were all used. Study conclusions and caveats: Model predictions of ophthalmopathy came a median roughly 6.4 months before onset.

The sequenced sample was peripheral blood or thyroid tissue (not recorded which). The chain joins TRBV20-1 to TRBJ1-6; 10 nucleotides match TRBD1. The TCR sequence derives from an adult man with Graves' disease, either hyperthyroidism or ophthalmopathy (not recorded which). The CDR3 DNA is TGCAGTGTCGGAACCGGGACAGGGGATAATTCACCCCTCCACTTT. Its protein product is CSVGTGTGDNSPLHF.